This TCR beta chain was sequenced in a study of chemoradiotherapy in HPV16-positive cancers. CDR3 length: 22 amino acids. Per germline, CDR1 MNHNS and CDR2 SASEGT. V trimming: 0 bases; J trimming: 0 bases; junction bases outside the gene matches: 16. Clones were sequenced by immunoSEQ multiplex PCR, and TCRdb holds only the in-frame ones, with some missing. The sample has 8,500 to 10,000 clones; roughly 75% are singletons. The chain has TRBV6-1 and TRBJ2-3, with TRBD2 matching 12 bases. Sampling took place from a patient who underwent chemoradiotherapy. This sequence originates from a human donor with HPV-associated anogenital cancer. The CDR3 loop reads CASSEAPNPGLAGGRSTDTQYF. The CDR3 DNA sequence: TGTGCCAGCAGTGAAGCTCCAAACCCGGGGCTAGCGGGGGGGCGAAGCACAGATACGCAGTATTTT.